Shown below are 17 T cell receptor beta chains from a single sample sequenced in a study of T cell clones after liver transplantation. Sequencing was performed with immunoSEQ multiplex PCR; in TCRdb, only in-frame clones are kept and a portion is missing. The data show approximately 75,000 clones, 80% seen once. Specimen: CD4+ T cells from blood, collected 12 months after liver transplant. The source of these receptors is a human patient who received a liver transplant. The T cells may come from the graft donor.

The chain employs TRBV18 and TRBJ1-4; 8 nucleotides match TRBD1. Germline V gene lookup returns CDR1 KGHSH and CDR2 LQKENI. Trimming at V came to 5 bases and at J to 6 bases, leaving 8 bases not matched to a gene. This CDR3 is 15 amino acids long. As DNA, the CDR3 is TGTGCCAGCTCAGTAACGACAGGGGATGATGAAAAACTGTTTTTT. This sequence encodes CASSVTTGDDEKLFF.

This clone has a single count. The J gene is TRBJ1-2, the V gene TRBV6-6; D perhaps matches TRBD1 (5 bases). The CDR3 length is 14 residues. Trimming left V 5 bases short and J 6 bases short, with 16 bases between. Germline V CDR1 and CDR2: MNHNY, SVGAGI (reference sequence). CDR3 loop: CASSAGWTRNGYTF. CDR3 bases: TGTGCCAGCAGTGCCGGCTGGACAAGGAATGGCTACACCTTC.

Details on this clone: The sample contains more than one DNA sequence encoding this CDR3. CDR3 nucleotide sequence: TGTGCCAGTAACAGGGGTGGGGGCAATCAGCCCCAGCATTTT. It yields the protein CASNRGGGNQPQHF. The genes are TRBV28 and TRBJ1-5; 7 nucleotides line up with TRBD1. J was trimmed by 2 bases and V by 9 bases; bases with no gene match: 7. The germline CDR1 and CDR2 sequences are MDHEN and SYDVKM. This CDR3 has 14 amino acids.

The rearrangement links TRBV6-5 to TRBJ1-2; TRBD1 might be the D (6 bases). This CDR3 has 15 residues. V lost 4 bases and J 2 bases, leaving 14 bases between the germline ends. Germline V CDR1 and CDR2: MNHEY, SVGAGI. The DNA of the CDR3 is TGTGCCAGCAGTTTCGGACAGACTACCAACTATGGCTACACCTTC. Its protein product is CASSFGQTTNYGYTF.

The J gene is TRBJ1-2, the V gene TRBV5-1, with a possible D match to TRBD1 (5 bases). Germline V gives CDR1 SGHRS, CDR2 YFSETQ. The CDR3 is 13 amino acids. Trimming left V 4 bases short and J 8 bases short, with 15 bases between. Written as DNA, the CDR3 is TGCGCCAGCAGCCTAGGGGATGGGAGAGGCTACACCTTC. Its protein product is CASSLGDGRGYTF.

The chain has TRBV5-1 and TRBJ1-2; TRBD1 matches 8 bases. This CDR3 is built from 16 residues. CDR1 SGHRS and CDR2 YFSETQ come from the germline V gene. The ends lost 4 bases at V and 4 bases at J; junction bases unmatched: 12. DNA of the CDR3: TGCGCCAGCAGCCCCGAGGCCCAGGGGGCCATCTATGGCTACACCTTC. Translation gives CASSPEAQGAIYGYTF.

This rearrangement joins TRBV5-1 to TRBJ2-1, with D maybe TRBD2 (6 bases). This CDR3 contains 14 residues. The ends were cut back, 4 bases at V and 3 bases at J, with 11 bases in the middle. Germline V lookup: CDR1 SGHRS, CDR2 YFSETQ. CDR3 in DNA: TGCGCCAGCAGCCCGGGGGATAACTACAATGAGCAGTTCTTC. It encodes CASSPGDNYNEQFF.

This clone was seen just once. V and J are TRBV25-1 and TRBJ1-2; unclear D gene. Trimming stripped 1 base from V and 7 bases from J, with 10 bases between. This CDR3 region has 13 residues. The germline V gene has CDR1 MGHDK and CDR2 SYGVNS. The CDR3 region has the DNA TGTGCCAGCAGTGAATCCCTCCCCCTTGGCTACACCTTC. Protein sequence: CASSESLPLGYTF.

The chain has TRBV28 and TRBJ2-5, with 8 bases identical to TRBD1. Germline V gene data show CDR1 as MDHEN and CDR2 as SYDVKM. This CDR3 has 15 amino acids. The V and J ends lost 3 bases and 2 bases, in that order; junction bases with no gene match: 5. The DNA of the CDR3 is TGTGCCAGCAGTTTGGCAGGGGGCGGACAAGAGACCCAGTACTTC. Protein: CASSLAGGGQETQYF.

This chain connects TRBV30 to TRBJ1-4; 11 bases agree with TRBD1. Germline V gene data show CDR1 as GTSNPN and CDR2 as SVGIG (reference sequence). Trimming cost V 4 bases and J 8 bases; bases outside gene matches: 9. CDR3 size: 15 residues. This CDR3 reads CAWTEPGQGGEKLFF. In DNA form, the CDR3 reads TGTGCCTGGACCGAACCGGGACAGGGGGGAGAAAAACTGTTTTTT.

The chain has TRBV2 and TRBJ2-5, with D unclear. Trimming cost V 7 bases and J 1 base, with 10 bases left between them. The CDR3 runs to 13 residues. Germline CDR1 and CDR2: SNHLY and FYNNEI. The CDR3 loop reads CASTRYSQETQYF. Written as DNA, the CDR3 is TGTGCCAGCACAAGGTATTCCCAAGAGACCCAGTACTTC.

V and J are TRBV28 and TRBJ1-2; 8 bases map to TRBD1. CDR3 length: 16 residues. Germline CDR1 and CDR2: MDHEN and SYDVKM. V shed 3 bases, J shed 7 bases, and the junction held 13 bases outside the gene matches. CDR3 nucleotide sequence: TGTGCCAGCAGTTTGGAACAGGGGGTTTTCGGGGTTGGCTACACCTTC. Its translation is CASSLEQGVFGVGYTF.

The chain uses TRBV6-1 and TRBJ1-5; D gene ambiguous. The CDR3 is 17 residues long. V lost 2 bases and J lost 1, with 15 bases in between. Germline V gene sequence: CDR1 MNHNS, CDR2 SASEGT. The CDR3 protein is CASSEKAARFSNQPQHF. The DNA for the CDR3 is TGTGCCAGCAGTGAAAAGGCAGCTCGATTCAGCAATCAGCCCCAGCATTTT.

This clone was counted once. In DNA form, the CDR3 reads TGTGCCAGCAGCCAAGATCTAGGACTAGCGGGAGAGAATGAGCAGTTCTTC. Residues: CASSQDLGLAGENEQFF. The V call is TRBV14, the J call TRBJ2-1, with 13 bases fitting TRBD2. From germline, CDR1 is SGHDN and CDR2 FVKESK. After removal of 0 bases from V and 7 bases from J, the junction contained 6 bases not matched to a gene. The CDR3 length is 17 residues. The full variable domain, completed using reference TRBV14 and TRBJ2-1, is EAGVTQFPSHSVIEKGQTVTLRCDPISGHDNLYWYRRVMGKEIKFLLHFVKESKQDESGMPNNRFLAERTGGTYSTLKVQPAELEDSGVYFCASSQDLGLAGENEQFFGPGTRLTVL.

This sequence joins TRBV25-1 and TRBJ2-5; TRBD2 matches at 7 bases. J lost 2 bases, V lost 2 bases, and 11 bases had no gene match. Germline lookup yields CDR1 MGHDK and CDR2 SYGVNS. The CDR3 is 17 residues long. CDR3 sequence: CASSEARGSGTQETQYF. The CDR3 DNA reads TGTGCCAGCAGTGAAGCCCGCGGGAGCGGGACTCAAGAGACCCAGTACTTC.

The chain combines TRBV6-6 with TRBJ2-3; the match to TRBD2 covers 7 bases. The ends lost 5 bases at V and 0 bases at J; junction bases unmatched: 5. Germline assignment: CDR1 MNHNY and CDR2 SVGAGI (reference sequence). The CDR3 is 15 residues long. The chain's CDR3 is CASSDPSGSTDTQYF. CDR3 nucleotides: TGTGCCAGCAGTGATCCTAGCGGTAGCACAGATACGCAGTATTTT.

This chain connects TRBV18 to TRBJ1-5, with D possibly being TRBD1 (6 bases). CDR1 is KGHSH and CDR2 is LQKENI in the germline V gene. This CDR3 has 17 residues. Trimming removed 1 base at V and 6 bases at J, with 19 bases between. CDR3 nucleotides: TGTGCCAGCTCACCACAAAGGACTCGGGGGGCCGGTCAGCCCCAGCATTTT. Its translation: CASSPQRTRGAGQPQHF.